Ten or more counts support the clone carrying this T cell receptor (beta chain). Its antigen remains unknown. PBMCs were derived from roughly 10 ml fresh peripheral blood. These data belong to a study of T cells in Graves' hyperthyroidism and ophthalmopathy. Study outcomes and limitations: The blood repertoire included most of the expanded thyroid clonotypes above 0.001. Model predictions of ophthalmopathy came a median about six months before onset.

Germline V CDR1 and CDR2: MDHEN, SYDVKM. The junction had 0 bases not matched to a gene; V was cut back by 3 bases and J by 3 bases. The CDR3 has 14 residues. The CDR3 regions of TCR beta were amplified from RNA transcripts. First-round RT-PCR of the TCR CDR3 relied on the HTBI primer set. TCRdb ran MiXCR on the multiplex PCR reads and lists one entry per CDR3 protein. The sample records 300,000 to 400,000 distinct CDR3 sequences, under 20% being singletons. The V gene is TRBV28, the J gene TRBJ2-5; 11 bases fit TRBD1. The sample was blood. This TCR was recovered from a man between 18 and 35 years old with Graves' ophthalmopathy. CDR3 DNA: TGTGCCAGCAGTTTGGGACAGGGGGAAGAGACCCAGTACTTC. Amino acids: CASSLGQGEETQYF.